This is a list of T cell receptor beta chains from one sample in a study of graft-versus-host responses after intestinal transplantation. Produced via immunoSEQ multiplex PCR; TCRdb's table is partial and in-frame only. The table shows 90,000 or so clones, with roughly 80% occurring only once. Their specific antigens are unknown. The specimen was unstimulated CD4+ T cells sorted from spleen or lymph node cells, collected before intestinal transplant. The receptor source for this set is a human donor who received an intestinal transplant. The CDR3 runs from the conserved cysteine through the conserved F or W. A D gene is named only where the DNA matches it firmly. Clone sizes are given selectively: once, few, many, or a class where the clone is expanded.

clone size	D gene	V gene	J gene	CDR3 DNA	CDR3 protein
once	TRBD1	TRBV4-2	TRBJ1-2	TGTGCCAGCAGCCAAGGACCTGGACAGGAGCTCTATGGCTACACCTTC	CASSQGPGQELYGYTF
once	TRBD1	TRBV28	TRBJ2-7	TGTGCCAGCAGCCCCGGGGACAGGCCGAGAAAACACCATTTATACGAGCAGTACTTC	CASSPGDRPRKHHLYEQYF
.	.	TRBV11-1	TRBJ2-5	TGTGCCAGCAGCTTAGCCGGGGGGACACGAGAGACCCAGTACTTC	CASSLAGGTRETQYF
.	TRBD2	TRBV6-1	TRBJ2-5	TGTGCCAGCAGTGCGAGACTAGCGGGAGATGTTGAGACCCAGTACTTC	CASSARLAGDVETQYF
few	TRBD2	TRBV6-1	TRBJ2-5	TGTGCCAGCAGTGAAGTAACTAGCGGAGGGAAAGAGACCCAGTACTTC	CASSEVTSGGKETQYF
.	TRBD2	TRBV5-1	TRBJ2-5	TGCGCCAGCAGCTTGGGTCTTCGGCGGGGGGGGAATGAAGAGACCCAGTACTTC	CASSLGLRRGGNEETQYF
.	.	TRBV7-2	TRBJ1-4	TGTGCCAGCAGCTTAGTTCCGGGGGAGAAACTGTTTTTT	CASSLVPGEKLFF
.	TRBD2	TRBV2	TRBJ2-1	TGTGCCAGCAGCGCACCGGGACTAGCGGGCTACAATGAGCAGTTCTTC	CASSAPGLAGYNEQFF
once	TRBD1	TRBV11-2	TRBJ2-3	TGTGCCAGCGCGAGAGGGGGCGAGACAGATACGCAGTATTTT	CASARGGETDTQYF
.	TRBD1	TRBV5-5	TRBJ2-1	TGTGCCAGCAGTTCTCCCAGGGGGCGCGGCCACAATGAGCAGTTCTTC	CASSSPRGRGHNEQFF
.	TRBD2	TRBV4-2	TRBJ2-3	TGTGCCAGGCCCCCTGGGGTTAGCGGGAGGGCCCCAGATACGCAGTATTTT	CARPPGVSGRAPDTQYF
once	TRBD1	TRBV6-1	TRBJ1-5	TGTGCCAGCAGAAGACCGGGACAGTTCAATCAGCCCCAGCATTTT	CASRRPGQFNQPQHF
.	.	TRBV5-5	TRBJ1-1	TGTGCCAGCAGCTTGGATGCGGGCACTGAAGCTTTCTTT	CASSLDAGTEAFF
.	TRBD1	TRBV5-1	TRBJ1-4	TGCGCCAGCAGCACCGGACAGGGGGCACTATCTAATGAAAAACTGTTTTTT	CASSTGQGALSNEKLFF
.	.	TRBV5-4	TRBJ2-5	TGTGCCAGCAGCTTGGCTCCCTTCCAAGAGACCCAGTACTTC	CASSLAPFQETQYF
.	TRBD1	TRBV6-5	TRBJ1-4	TGTGCCAGCAGTGGAGGACAGGGCAATGAAAAACTGTTTTTT	CASSGGQGNEKLFF
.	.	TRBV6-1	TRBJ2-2	TGTGCCAGCAGGGCCATAATAAACACCGGGGAGCTGTTTTTT	CASRAIINTGELFF
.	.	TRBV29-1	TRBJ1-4	TGCAGCGTTGATCGGCGTTTGGACAGCCTTAATGAAAAACTGTTTTTT	CSVDRRLDSLNEKLFF
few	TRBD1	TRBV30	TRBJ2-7	TGTGCCTGGAATGGCGGGACAGGGGTGGGCTACGAGCAGTACTTC	CAWNGGTGVGYEQYF
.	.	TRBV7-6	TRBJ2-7	TGTGCCAGCAGCTCCCGCTACGACGAGCAGTACTTC	CASSSRYDEQYF
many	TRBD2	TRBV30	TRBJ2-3	TGTGCCTGGAGCTCCGGGACTAGGACAGATACGCAGTATTTT	CAWSSGTRTDTQYF
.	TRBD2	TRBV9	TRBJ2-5	TGTGCCAGCAGCGTAGGGCTAGCGGGGGAGGCGACCCAGTACTTC	CASSVGLAGEATQYF
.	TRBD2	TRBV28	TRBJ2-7	TGTGCCAGCAGTTTGGCGGGACTAGCGGGGTCCTACGAGCAGTACTTC	CASSLAGLAGSYEQYF
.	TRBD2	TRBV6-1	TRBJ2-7	TGTGCCAGCAGTGAAATAAGCGGGAGACTCTACGAGCAGTACTTC	CASSEISGRLYEQYF
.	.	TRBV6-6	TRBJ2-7	TGTGCCAGCCGGGCAAGCTACAGGGTCCAAGGGGAGCAGTACTTC	CASRASYRVQGEQYF
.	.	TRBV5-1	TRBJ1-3	TGCGTCAGCAGCACCGACAACGCTGGAAACACCATATATTTT	CVSSTDNAGNTIYF
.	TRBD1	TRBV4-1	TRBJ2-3	TGCGCCAGCAGCCTCCGGGACAGGGGCACAGATACGCAGTATTTT	CASSLRDRGTDTQYF
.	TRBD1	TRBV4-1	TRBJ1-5	TGCGCCAGCAGCCAAGTCCCCCTGACAGGGATAGGGCAGCCCCAGCATTTT	CASSQVPLTGIGQPQHF
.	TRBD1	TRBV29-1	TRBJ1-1	TGCAGCGTGTGGACAGGTTTGAACACTGAAGCTTTCTTT	CSVWTGLNTEAFF
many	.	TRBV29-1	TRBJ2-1	TGCAGCGTTGATCGGGAGCTCGGCAATGAGCAGTTCTTC	CSVDRELGNEQFF
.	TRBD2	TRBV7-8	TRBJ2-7	TGTGCCAGCAGCTTAGGGGGACTAGCGGGAGGTTCCGCACAGTACTTC	CASSLGGLAGGSAQYF
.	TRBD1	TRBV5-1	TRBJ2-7	TGCGCCAGCAGCCCCCCCGGACAGGGAGGAACCTACGAGCAGTACTTC	CASSPPGQGGTYEQYF
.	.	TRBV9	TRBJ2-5	TGTGCCAGCAGCGTAGGAGGAGGGACCCAGTACTTC	CASSVGGGTQYF
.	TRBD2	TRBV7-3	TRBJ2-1	TGTGCCAGCAGCGGCCTAGCGGGAGGGCCGATGAATGAGCAGTTCTTC	CASSGLAGGPMNEQFF
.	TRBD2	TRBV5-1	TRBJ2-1	TGCGCCAGCAGCCCCCTAGCGGACGTAGCCTACAATGAGCAGTTCTTC	CASSPLADVAYNEQFF
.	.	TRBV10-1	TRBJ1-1	TGCGCCACCCCCTTAGGGGGTGGCACTGAAGCTTTCTTT	CATPLGGGTEAFF
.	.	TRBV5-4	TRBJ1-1	TGTGCCAGCAGCCCGACACAAAACACTGAAGCTTTCTTT	CASSPTQNTEAFF
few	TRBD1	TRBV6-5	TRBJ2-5	TGTGCCAGCAGTAGACAGGGGCCCGCGGCCCAGTACTTC	CASSRQGPAAQYF
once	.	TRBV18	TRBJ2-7	TGTGCCAGCTCACCTCTGGCAGGGCGGGAGCAGTACTTC	CASSPLAGREQYF
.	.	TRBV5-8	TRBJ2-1	TGTGCCAGCAACCCCGTGGGCCCGCAGTTCTTC	CASNPVGPQFF
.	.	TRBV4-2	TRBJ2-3	TGTGCCAGCAGCCAATCCAGCGCCTCTAGCACAGATACGCAGTATTTT	CASSQSSASSTDTQYF
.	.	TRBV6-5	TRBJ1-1	TGTGCCAGCAGTTACTCGGCAACCACTTTCTTT	CASSYSATTFF
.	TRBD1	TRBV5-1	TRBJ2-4	TGCGCCAGCAGCTTGTCAGGGGGAGCCAAAAACATTCAGTACTTC	CASSLSGGAKNIQYF
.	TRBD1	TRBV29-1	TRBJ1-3	TGCAGCGTTTGGGACAGAGGAACTGGAAACACCATATATTTT	CSVWDRGTGNTIYF
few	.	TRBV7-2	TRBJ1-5	TGTGCCAGCAGCTTCACAAATAGCAATCAGCCCCAGCATTTT	CASSFTNSNQPQHF
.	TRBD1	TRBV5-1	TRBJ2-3	TGCGCCAGCAGCTTCAGGGGGCTTGGCGGAGATACGCAGTATTTT	CASSFRGLGGDTQYF
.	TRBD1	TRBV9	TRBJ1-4	TGTGCCAGCAGCGTAGACAGGGGGAAACTGTTTTTT	CASSVDRGKLFF
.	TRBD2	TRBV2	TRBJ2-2	TGTGCCAGCAGTGGTAGCGGGAGGGCGAACACCGGGGAGCTGTTTTTT	CASSGSGRANTGELFF
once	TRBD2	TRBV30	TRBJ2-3	TGTGCCTGGAGGGTAGGGACTAGCGGGGCTCTCACAGATACGCAGTATTTT	CAWRVGTSGALTDTQYF
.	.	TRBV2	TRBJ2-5	TGTGCCAGCACCGTGGGGCAGACCCAGTACTTC	CASTVGQTQYF
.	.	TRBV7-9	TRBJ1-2	TGTGCCAGCAGCCGTGGGGCTGACAGGATCAATGGCTACACCTTC	CASSRGADRINGYTF